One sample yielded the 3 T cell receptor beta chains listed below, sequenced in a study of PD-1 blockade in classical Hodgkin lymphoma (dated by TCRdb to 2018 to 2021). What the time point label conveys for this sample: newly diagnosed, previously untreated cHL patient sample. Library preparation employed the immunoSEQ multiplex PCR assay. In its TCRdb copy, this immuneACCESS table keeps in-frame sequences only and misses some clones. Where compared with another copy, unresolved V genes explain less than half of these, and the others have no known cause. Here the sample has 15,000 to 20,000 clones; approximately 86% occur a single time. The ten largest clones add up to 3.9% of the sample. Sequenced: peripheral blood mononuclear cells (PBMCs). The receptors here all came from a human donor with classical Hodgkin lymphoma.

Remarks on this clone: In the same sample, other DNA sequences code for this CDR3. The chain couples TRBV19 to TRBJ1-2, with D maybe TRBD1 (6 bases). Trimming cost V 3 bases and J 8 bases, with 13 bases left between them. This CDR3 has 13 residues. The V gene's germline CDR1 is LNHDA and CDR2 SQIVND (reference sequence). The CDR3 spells CASSMSQGRGYTF. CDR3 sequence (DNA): TGTGCCAGTAGTATGTCCCAGGGGCGCGGCTACACCTTC.

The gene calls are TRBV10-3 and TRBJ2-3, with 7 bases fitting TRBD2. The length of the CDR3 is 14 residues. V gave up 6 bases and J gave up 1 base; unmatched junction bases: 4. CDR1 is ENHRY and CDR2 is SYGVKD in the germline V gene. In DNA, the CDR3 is TGTGCCATCAGCCAAGGGAGGGGCACAGATACGCAGTATTTT. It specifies CAISQGRGTDTQYF.

The CDR3 reads CASSRQETQYF. CDR3 DNA: TGTGCCAGCAGCCGCCAAGAGACCCAGTACTTC. The J gene is TRBJ2-5, the V gene TRBV7-9; D is uncertain. CDR1 and CDR2 from the germline V gene are SEHNR and FQNEAQ (reference sequence). Trimming shortened V by 5 bases and J by 1 base, and 2 bases separated the two germline ends. This CDR3 has 11 residues.